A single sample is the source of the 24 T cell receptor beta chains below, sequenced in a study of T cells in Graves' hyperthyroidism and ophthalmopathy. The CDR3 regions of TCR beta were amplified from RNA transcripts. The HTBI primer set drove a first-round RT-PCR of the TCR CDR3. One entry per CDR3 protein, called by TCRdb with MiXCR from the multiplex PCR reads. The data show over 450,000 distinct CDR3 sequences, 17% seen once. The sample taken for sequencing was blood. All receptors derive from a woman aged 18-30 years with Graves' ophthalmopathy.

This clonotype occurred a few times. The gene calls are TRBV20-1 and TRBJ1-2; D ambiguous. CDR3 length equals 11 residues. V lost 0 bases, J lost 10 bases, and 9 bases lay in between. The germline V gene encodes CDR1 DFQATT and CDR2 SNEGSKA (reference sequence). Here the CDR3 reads CSARDHVAYTF. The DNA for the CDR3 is TGCAGTGCTAGAGATCACGTTGCCTACACCTTC.

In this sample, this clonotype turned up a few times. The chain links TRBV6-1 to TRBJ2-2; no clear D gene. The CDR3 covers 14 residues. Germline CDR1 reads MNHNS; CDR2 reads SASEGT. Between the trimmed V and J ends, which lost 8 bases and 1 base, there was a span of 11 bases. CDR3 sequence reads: CASVVWENTGELFF. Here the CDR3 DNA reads TGTGCCAGCGTTGTGTGGGAGAACACCGGGGAGCTGTTTTTT.

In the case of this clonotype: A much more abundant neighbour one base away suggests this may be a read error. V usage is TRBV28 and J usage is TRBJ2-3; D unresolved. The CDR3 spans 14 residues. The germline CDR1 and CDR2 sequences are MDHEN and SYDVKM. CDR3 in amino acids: CASSSSRSTDAQYF. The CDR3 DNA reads TGTGCCAGCAGTTCAAGCAGGAGCACAGATGCGCAGTATTTT.

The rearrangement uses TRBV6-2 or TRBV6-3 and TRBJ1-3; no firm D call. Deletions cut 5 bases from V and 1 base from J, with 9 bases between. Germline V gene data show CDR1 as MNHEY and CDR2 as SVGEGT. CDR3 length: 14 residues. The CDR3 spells CASSKDWSGNTIYF. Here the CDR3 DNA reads TGTGCCAGCAGTAAGGACTGGTCTGGAAACACCATATATTTT.

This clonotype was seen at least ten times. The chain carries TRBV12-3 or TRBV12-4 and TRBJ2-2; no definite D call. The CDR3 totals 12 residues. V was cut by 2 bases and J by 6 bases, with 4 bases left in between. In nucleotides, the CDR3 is TGTGCCAGCAGTTTAAGGTCCGGGGAGCTGTTTTTT. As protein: CASSLRSGELFF.

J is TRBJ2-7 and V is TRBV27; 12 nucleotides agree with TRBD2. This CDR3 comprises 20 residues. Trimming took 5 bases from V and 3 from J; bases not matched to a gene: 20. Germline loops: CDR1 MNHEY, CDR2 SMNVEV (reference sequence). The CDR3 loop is CASSLDRSRASGGANYEQYF. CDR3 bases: TGTGCCAGCAGTCTAGACAGATCACGGGCTAGCGGGGGGGCCAACTACGAGCAGTACTTC.

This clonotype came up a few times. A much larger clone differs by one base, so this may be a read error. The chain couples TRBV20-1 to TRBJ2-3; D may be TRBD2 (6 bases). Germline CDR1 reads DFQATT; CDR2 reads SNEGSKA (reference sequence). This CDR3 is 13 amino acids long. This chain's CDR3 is CSTSIYPTDTQYF. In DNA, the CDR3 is TGCAGTACTAGCATCTATCCCACAGATACGCAGTATTTT.

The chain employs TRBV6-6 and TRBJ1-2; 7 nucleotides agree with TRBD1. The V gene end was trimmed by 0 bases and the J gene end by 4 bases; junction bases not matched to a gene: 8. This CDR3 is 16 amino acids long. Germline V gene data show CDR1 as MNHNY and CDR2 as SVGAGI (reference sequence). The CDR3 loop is CASSYSRGVKSYGYTF. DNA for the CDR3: TGTGCCAGCAGTTACTCCAGGGGGGTAAAGTCCTATGGCTACACCTTC.

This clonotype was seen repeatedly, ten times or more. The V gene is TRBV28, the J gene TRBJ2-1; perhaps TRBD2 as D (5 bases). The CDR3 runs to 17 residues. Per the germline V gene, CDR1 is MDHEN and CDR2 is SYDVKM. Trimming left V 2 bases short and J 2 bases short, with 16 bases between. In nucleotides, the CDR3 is TGTGCCAGCAGTTTACGGGTCGGCGGGTTCGCCTACAATGAGCAGTTCTTC. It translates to CASSLRVGGFAYNEQFF.

CDR3 coding DNA: TGTGCCAGCACCCAACAGGGGGCTTTTGAAAAACTGTTTTTT. Its translation: CASTQQGAFEKLFF. The V call is TRBV6-1, the J call TRBJ1-4; 9 bases are a match to TRBD1. Germline values: CDR1 MNHNS, CDR2 SASEGT. This CDR3 contains 14 residues. With 7 bases clipped from V and 7 bases from J, the junction kept 7 bases outside the gene matches.

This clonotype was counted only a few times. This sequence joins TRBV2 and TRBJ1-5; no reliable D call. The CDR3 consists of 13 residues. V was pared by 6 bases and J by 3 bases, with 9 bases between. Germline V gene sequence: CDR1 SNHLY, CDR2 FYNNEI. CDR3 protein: CASRWTSNQPQHF. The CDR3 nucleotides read TGTGCCAGCAGGTGGACCTCCAATCAGCCCCAGCATTTT.

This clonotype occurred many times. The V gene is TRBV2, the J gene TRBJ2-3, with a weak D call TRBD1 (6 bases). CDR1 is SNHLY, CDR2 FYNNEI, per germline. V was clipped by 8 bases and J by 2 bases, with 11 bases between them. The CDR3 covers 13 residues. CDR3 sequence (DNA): TGTGCCAGCCCTGGGGACAACACAGATACGCAGTATTTT. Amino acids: CASPGDNTDTQYF.

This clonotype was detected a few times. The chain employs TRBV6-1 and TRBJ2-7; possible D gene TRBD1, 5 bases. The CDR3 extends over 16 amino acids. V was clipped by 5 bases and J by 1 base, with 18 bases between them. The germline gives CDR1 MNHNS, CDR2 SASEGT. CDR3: CASSLDILKPSYEQYF. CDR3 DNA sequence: TGTGCCAGCAGTTTGGACATCCTCAAACCATCCTACGAGCAGTACTTC.

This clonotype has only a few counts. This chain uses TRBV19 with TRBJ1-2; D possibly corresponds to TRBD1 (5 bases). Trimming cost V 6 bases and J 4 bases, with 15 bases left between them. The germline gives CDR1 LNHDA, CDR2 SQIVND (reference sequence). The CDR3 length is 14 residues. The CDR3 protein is CASSTGQGVYGYTF. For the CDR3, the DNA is TGTGCCAGTAGCACAGGACAAGGCGTCTATGGCTACACCTTC.

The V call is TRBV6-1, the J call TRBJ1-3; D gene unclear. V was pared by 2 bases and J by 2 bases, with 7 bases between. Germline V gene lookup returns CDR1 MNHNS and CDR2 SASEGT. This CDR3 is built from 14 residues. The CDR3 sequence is CASSETGTGNTIYF. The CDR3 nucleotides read TGTGCCAGCAGTGAAACCGGGACTGGAAACACCATATATTTT.

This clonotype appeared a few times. CDR3 protein: CASKTQGGVDNEQFF. DNA for the CDR3: TGTGCCAGCAAAACACAGGGTGGGGTCGACAATGAGCAGTTCTTC. This chain joins TRBV7-8 and TRBJ2-1; maybe TRBD1 (6 bases). Germline CDR1 SGHVS, CDR2 FQNEAQ. This CDR3 spans 15 amino acids. V was shortened by 7 bases and J by 5 bases, with 18 bases between the two germline ends.

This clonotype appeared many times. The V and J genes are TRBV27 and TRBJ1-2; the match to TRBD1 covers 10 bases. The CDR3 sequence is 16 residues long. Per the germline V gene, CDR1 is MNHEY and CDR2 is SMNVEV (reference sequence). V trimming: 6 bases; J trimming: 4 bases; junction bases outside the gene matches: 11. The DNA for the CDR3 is TGTGCCAGCAGCCGGACCGGGACAGGGGCCGTCTATGGCTACACCTTC. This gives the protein CASSRTGTGAVYGYTF.

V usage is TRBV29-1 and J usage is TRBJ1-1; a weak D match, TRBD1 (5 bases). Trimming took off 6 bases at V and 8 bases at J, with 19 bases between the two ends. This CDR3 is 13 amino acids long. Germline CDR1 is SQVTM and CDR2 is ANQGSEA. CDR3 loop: CSVTKGTLPEAFF. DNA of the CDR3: TGCAGCGTGACGAAAGGGACCCTGCCCGAAGCTTTCTTT.

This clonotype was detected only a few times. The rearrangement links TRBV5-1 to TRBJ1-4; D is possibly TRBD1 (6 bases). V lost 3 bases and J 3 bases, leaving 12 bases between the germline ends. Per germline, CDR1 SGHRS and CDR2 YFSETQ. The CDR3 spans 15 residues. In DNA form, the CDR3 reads TGCGCCAGCAGCTCTGCAGGGGCGGCTAATGAAAAACTGTTTTTT. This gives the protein CASSSAGAANEKLFF.

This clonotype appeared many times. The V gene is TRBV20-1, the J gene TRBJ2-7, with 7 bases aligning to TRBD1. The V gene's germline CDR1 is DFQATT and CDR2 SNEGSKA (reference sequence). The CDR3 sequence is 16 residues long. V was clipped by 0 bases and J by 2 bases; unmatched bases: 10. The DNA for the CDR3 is TGCAGTGCTAGAGATCCGCGACAGGGCCCTACCTACGAGCAGTACTTC. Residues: CSARDPRQGPTYEQYF.

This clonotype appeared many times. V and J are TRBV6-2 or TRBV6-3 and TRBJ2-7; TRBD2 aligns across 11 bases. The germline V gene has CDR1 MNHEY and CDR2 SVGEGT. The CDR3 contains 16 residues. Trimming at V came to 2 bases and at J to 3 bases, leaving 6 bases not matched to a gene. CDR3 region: CASSYGSGLAGYEQYF. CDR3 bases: TGTGCCAGCAGTTACGGTTCAGGACTAGCGGGCTACGAGCAGTACTTC.

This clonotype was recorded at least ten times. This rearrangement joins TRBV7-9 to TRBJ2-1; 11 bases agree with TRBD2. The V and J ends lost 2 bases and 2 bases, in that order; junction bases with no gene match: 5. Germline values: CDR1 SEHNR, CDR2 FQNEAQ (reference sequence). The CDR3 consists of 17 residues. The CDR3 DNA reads TGTGCCAGCAGCTTAAGGGGGGGACTAGCGGCCTACAATGAGCAGTTCTTC. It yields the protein CASSLRGGLAAYNEQFF.

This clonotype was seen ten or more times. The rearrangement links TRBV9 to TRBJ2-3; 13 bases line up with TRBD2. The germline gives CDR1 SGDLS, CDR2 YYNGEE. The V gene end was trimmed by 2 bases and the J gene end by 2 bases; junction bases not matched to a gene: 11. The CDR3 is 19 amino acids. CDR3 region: CASSVEGLAGVGNTDTQYF. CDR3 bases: TGTGCCAGCAGCGTGGAAGGACTAGCGGGGGTGGGGAACACAGATACGCAGTATTTT.

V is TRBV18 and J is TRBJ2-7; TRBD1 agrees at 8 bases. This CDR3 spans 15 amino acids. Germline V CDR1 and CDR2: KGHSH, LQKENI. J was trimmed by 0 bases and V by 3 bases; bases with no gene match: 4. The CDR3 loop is CASSPGQDYSYEQYF. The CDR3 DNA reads TGTGCCAGCTCACCGGGACAGGATTACTCCTACGAGCAGTACTTC.